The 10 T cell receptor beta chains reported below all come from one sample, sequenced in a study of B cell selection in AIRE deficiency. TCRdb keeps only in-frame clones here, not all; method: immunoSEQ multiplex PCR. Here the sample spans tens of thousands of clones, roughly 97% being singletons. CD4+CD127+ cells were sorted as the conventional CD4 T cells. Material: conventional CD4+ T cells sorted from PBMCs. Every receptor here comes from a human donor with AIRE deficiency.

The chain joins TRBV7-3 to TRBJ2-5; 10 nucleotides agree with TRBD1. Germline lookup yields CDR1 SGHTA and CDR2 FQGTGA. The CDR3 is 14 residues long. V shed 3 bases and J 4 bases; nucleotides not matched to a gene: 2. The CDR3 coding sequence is TGTGCCAGCAGCTTGACAGGGGGCGGAGAGACCCAGTACTTC. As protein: CASSLTGGGETQYF.

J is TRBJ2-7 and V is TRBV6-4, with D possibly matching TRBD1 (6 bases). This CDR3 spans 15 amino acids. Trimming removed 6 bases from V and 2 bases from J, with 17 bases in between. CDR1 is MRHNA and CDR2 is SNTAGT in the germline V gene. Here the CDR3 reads CASSAYWDTAYEQYF. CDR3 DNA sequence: TGTGCCAGCAGCGCTTACTGGGACACTGCCTACGAGCAGTACTTC.

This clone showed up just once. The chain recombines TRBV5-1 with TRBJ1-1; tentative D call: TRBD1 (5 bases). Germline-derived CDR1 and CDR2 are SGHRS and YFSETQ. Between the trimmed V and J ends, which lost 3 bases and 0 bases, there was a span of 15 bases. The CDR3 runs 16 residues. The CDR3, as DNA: TGCGCCAGCAGCTACGCGACCGGGGCCATGAACACTGAAGCTTTCTTT. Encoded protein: CASSYATGAMNTEAFF.

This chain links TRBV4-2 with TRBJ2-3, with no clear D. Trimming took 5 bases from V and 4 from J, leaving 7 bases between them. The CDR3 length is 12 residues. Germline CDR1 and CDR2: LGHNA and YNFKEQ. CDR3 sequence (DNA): TGTGCCAGCAGCACCGTGGCAGATACGCAGTATTTT. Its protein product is CASSTVADTQYF.

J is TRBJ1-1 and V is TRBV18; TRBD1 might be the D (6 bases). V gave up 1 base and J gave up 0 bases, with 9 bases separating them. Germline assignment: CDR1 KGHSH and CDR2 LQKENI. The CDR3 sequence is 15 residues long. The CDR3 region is CASSPHRELNTEAFF. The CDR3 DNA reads TGTGCCAGCTCACCACACAGGGAACTGAACACTGAAGCTTTCTTT.

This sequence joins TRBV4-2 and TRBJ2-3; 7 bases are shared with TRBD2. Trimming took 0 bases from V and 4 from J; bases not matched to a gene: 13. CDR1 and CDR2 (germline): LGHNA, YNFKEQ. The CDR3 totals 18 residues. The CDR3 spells CASSQDYQRGSQADTQYF. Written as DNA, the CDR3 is TGTGCCAGCAGCCAAGATTACCAGCGGGGAAGCCAGGCAGATACGCAGTATTTT.

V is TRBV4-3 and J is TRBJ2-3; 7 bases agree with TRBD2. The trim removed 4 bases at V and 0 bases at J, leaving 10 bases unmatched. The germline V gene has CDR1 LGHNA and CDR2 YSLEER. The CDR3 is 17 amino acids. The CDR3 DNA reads TGCGCCAGCAGCCTTCAACCGGCTAGCGGTAGCACAGATACGCAGTATTTT. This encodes CASSLQPASGSTDTQYF.

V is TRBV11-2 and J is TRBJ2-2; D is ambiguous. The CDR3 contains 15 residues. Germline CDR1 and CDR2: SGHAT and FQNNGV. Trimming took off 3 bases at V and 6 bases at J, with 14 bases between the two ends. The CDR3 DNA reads TGTGCCAGCAGCTTCGGGCTAGTTGGCCCCGGGGAGCTGTTTTTT. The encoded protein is CASSFGLVGPGELFF.

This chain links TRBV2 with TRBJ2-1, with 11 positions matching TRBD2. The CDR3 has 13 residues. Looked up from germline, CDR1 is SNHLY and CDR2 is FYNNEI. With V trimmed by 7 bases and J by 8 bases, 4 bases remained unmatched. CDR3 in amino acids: CASMLAGGHEQFF. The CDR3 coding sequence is TGTGCCAGCATGCTAGCGGGAGGCCATGAGCAGTTCTTC.

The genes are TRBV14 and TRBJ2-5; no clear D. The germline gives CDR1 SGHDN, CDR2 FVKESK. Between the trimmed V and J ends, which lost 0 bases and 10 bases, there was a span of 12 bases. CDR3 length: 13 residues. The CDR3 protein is CASSQDHLGSQYF. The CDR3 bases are TGTGCCAGCAGCCAAGATCACCTAGGTAGCCAGTACTTC. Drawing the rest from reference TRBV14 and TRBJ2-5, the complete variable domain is EAGVTQFPSHSVIEKGQTVTLRCDPISGHDNLYWYRRVMGKEIKFLLHFVKESKQDESGMPNNRFLAERTGGTYSTLKVQPAELEDSGVYFCASSQDHLGSQYFGPGTRLLVL.